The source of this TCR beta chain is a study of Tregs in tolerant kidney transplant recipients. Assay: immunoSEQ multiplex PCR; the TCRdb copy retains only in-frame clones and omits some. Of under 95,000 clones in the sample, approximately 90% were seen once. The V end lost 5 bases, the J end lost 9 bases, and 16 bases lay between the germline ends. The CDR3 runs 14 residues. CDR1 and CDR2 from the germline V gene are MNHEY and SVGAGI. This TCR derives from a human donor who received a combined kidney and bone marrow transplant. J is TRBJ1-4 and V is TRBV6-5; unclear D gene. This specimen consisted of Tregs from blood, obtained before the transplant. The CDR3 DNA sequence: TGTGCCAGCAGTACGGCGGGGTTCTCTAAAAAACTGTTTTTT. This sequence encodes CASSTAGFSKKLFF.